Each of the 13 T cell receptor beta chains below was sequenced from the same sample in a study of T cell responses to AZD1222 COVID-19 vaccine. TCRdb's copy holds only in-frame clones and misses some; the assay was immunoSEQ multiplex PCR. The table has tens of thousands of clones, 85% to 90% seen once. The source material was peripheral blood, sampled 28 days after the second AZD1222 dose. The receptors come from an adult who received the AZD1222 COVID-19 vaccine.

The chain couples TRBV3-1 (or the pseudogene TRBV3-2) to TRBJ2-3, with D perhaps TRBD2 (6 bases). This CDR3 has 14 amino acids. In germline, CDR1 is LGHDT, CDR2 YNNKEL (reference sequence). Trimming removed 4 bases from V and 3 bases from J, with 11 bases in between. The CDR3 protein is CASSPRRETDTQYF. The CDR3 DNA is TGTGCCAGCAGCCCCCGGCGGGAAACAGATACGCAGTATTTT.

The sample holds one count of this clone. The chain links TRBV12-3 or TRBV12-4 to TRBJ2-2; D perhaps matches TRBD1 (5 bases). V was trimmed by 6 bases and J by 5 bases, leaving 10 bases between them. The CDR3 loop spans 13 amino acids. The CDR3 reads CASSPTVTGELFF. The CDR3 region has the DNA TGTGCCAGCAGCCCGACAGTAACCGGGGAGCTGTTTTTT.

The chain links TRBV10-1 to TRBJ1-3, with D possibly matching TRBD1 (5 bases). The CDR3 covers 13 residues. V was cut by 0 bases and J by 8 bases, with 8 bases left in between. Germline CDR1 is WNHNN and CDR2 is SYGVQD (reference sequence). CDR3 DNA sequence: TGCGCCAGCAGTGAGTCGTGGGGGGACACCATATATTTT. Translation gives CASSESWGDTIYF.

CDR3 amino acids: CASSPRDSFGEQFF. The CDR3 bases are TGTGCCAGCAGCCCCCGGGACTCGTTTGGCGAGCAGTTCTTC. This chain connects TRBV6-5 to TRBJ2-1; D perhaps matches TRBD2 (6 bases). Germline CDR1 reads MNHEY; CDR2 reads SVGAGI. V lost 6 bases and J 10 bases, leaving 19 bases between the germline ends. This CDR3 is built from 14 residues.

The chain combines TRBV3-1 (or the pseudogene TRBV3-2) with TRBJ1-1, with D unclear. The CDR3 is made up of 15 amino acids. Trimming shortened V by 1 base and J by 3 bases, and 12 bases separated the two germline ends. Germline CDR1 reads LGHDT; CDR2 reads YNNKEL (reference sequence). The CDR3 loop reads CASSQGSRRYTEAFF. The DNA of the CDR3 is TGTGCCAGCAGCCAAGGGTCGAGAAGGTACACTGAAGCTTTCTTT.

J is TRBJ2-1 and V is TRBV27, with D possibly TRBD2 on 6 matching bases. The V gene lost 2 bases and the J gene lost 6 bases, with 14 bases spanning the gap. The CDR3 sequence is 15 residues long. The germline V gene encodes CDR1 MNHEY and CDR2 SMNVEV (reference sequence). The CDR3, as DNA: TGTGCCAGCAGTTTAGGGAGGATAGCCCGCAATGAGCAGTTCTTC. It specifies CASSLGRIARNEQFF.

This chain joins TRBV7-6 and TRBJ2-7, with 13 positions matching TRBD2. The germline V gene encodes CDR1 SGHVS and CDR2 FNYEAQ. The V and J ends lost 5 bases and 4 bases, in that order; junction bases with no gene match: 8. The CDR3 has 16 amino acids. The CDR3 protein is CASSPAGTSGDYEQYF. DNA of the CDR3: TGTGCCAGCAGCCCCGCCGGGACTAGCGGGGATTACGAGCAGTACTTC.

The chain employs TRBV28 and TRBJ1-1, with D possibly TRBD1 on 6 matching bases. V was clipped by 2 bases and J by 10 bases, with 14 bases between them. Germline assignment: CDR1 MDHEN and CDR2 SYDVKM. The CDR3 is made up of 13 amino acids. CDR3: CASSLGQLRVAFF. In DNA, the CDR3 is TGTGCCAGCAGTTTAGGACAGTTAAGGGTAGCTTTCTTT.

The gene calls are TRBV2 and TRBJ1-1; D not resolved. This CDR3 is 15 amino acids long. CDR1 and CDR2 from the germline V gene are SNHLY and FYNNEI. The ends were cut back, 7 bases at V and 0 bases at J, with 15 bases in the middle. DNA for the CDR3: TGTGCCAGCACTACGTCACAGTCAATGAACACTGAAGCTTTCTTT. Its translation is CASTTSQSMNTEAFF.

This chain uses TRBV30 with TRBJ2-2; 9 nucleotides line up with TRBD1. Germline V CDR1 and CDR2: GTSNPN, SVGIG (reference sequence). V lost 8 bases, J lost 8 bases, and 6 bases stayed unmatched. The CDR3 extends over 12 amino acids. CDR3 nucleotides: TGTGCCCGGACAGGGGTGAGAGGGGAGCTGTTTTTT. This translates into CARTGVRGELFF.

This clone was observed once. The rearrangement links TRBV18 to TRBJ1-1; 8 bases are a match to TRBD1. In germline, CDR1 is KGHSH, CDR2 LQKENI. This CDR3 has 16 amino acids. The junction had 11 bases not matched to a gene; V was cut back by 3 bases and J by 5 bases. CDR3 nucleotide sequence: TGTGCCAGCTCACCTGGCGCAGGGGGCCTGGGGACTGAAGCTTTCTTT. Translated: CASSPGAGGLGTEAFF.

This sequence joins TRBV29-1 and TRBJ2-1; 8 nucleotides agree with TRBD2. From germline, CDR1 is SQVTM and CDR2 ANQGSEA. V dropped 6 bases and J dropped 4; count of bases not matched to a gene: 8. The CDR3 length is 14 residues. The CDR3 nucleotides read TGCAGCGTAGGCTTGCGGGGGGCTTACAATGAGCAGTTCTTC. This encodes CSVGLRGAYNEQFF.

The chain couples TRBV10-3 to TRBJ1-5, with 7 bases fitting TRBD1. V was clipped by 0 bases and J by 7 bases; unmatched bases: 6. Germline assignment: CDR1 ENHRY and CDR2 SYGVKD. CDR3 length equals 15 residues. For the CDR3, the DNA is TGTGCCATCAGTGAGTCAAGGGGGCCAGAGCAGCCCCAGCATTTT. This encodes CAISESRGPEQPQHF.